The 30 T cell receptor beta chains presented below share a single source sample, sequenced in a study of T cell responses to AZD1222 COVID-19 vaccine. TCRdb's table, derived via immunoSEQ multiplex PCR, lists solely in-frame clones and lacks some. The table lists approximately 190,000 clones, around 92% of them singletons. The material was peripheral blood, obtained on day 0 of AZD1222 vaccination. Every receptor here comes from an adult in good health.

The V call is TRBV19, the J call TRBJ2-3; TRBD2 agrees at 16 bases. Per the germline V gene, CDR1 is LNHDA and CDR2 is SQIVND (reference sequence). V dropped 4 bases and J dropped 3; count of bases not matched to a gene: 4. CDR3 length equals 17 residues. The CDR3 nucleotides read TGTGCCAGTAGTACCGGGACTAGCGGGGGGGTGACAGATACGCAGTATTTT. This codes for CASSTGTSGGVTDTQYF. The full variable domain, completed using reference TRBV19 and TRBJ2-3, is DGGITQSPKYLFRKEGQNVTLSCEQNLNHDAMYWYRQDPGQGLRLIYYSQIVNDFQKGDIAEGYSVSREKKESFPLTVTSAQKNPTAFYLCASSTGTSGGVTDTQYFGPGTRLTVL.

This clone was observed once. The chain carries TRBV7-2 and TRBJ1-6; D remains ambiguous. V lost 1 base to trimming and J lost 9 bases, with 10 bases between them. There are 14 residues in the CDR3. Germline V gene data show CDR1 as SGHTA and CDR2 as FQGNSA. DNA for the CDR3: TGTGCCAGCAGCTTAGTGGCGTTGTTTTCACCCCTCCACTTT. Residues: CASSLVALFSPLHF.

V is TRBV28 and J is TRBJ2-3; 7 bases match TRBD1. The trim removed 7 bases at V and 1 base at J, leaving 5 bases unmatched. Germline CDR1 MDHEN, CDR2 SYDVKM. CDR3 length equals 14 residues. The CDR3 DNA follows: TGTGCCAGCAAAAACAGGGGTGGCACAGATACGCAGTATTTT. Its protein is CASKNRGGTDTQYF.

The gene calls are TRBV25-1 and TRBJ2-4; D remains ambiguous. CDR3 length: 12 amino acids. The V and J ends lost 4 bases and 6 bases respectively, with 7 bases between them. Looked up from germline, CDR1 is MGHDK and CDR2 is SYGVNS. The DNA of the CDR3 is TGTGCCAGCAGTGGAGACTTAAACATTCAGTACTTC. Translation gives CASSGDLNIQYF.

The rearrangement joins TRBV30 to TRBJ1-5; TRBD1 aligns across 8 bases. The germline CDR1 and CDR2 sequences are GTSNPN and SVGIG (reference sequence). Trimming cost V 1 base and J 7 bases; bases outside gene matches: 3. The CDR3 runs 13 residues. This CDR3 reads CAWSGRGQQPQHF. The DNA of the CDR3 is TGTGCCTGGAGTGGCAGGGGGCAACAGCCCCAGCATTTT.

Comment on this clone: Other DNA sequences in this sample translate to the same CDR3. The chain joins TRBV10-3 to TRBJ1-5; D is uncertain. The CDR3 spans 13 residues. Germline CDR1 is ENHRY and CDR2 is SYGVKD. V gave up 0 bases and J gave up 4 bases, with 4 bases separating them. The CDR3 DNA follows: TGTGCCATCAGTGAGTCGACAAATCAGCCCCAGCATTTT. It yields the protein CAISESTNQPQHF.

V usage is TRBV12-3 or TRBV12-4 and J usage is TRBJ1-2; 7 bases are shared with TRBD1. The CDR3 extends over 13 amino acids. Germline trimming cut 5 bases from V and 4 bases from J; bases unmatched to any gene: 4. DNA of the CDR3: TGTGCCAGCAGTATCGGGACAGTCTATGGCTACACCTTC. Its translation is CASSIGTVYGYTF.

This chain joins TRBV23-1 and TRBJ2-2; TRBD1 matches 7 bases. TRBV23-1 is placed among ORFs of uncertain function. This CDR3 has 19 residues. After removal of 4 bases from V and 0 bases from J, the junction contained 14 bases not matched to a gene. The CDR3 spells CASSRPPGQRFANTGELFF. The CDR3 region has the DNA TGCGCCAGCAGTCGACCTCCGGGACAGAGGTTCGCGAACACCGGGGAGCTGTTTTTT.

The chain is built from TRBV5-1 and TRBJ2-6; 12 nucleotides line up with TRBD1. The V gene's germline CDR1 is SGHRS and CDR2 YFSETQ. V dropped 4 bases and J dropped 4; count of bases not matched to a gene: 0. The CDR3 extends over 15 amino acids. CDR3 nucleotides: TGCGCCAGCAGCGGGACAGGGGGCGGGGCCAACGTCCTGACTTTC. This codes for CASSGTGGGANVLTF. Based on the CDR3 plus reference TRBV5-1 and TRBJ2-6, the full variable domain is KAGVTQTPRYLIKTRGQQVTLSCSPISGHRSVSWYQQTPGQGLQFLFEYFSETQRNKGNFPGRFSGRQFSNSRSEMNVSTLELGDSALYLCASSGTGGGANVLTFGAGSRLTVL.

The V and J genes are TRBV7-2 and TRBJ1-1, with D possibly being TRBD1 (6 bases). The CDR3 totals 16 residues. Germline lookup yields CDR1 SGHTA and CDR2 FQGNSA. Trimming took 2 bases from V and 1 from J, leaving 14 bases between them. CDR3 sequence reads: CASSLLSPGQNTEAFF. The CDR3 DNA reads TGTGCCAGCAGCTTATTATCCCCGGGACAGAACACTGAAGCTTTCTTT.

The gene calls are TRBV12-3 or TRBV12-4 and TRBJ1-5, with D perhaps matching TRBD1 (5 bases). V shed 1 base and J shed 9 bases, with 10 bases lying between them. The CDR3 extends over 13 amino acids. CDR3: CASSLVSDTPQHF. CDR3 in DNA: TGTGCCAGCAGTTTAGTTTCGGACACGCCCCAGCATTTT.

The chain uses TRBV5-6 and TRBJ1-2, with unresolved D. The V end lost 4 bases, the J end lost 7 bases, and 20 bases lay between the germline ends. This CDR3 has 15 residues. The germline CDR1 and CDR2 sequences are SGHDT and YYEEEE. The DNA for the CDR3 is TGTGCCAGCAGCCCTCTTCCGGTGGGAGGTCGTGGCTACACCTTC. Amino acid sequence: CASSPLPVGGRGYTF.

Worth noting for this clone: A much larger clone is a single base away; this may be a read error. Other nucleotide sequences from this sample produce the same CDR3. V usage is TRBV7-9 and J usage is TRBJ2-1; unclear D gene. Trimming stripped 3 bases from V and 9 bases from J, with 3 bases between. Germline V lookup: CDR1 SEHNR, CDR2 FQNEAQ (reference sequence). The CDR3 covers 10 residues. The CDR3 sequence: CASSFGEQFF. The CDR3, as DNA: TGTGCCAGCAGCTTTGGTGAGCAGTTCTTC.

This clone appeared many times. The chain recombines TRBV11-2 with TRBJ1-6; D unclear. V was clipped by 3 bases and J by 7 bases, with 13 bases between them. Germline V gene lookup returns CDR1 SGHAT and CDR2 FQNNGV. This CDR3 contains 15 residues. This CDR3 is CASSFSMGNNSPLHF. The CDR3 bases are TGTGCCAGCAGCTTTAGTATGGGAAACAATTCACCCCTCCACTTT.

The rearrangement uses TRBV14 and TRBJ2-6; D perhaps matches TRBD1 (6 bases). The germline V and J ends were trimmed by 0 bases and 2 bases, with 17 bases remaining between them. The CDR3 sequence is 19 residues long. CDR1 SGHDN and CDR2 FVKESK come from the germline V gene. The CDR3 here is CASSQDRGSQVAGANVLTF. The CDR3 bases are TGTGCCAGCAGCCAAGATAGGGGGAGCCAGGTCGCTGGGGCCAACGTCCTGACTTTC.

J is TRBJ2-6 and V is TRBV12-3 or TRBV12-4; the D is unclear. Between the trimmed V and J ends, which lost 7 bases and 4 bases, there was a span of 8 bases. CDR3 length: 13 amino acids. The CDR3 spells CASIRLGANVLTF. CDR3 in DNA: TGTGCCAGCATCCGGCTGGGGGCCAACGTCCTGACTTTC.

This chain uses TRBV11-1 with TRBJ2-3; D call uncertain. The germline V gene encodes CDR1 SGHAT and CDR2 FQDESV (reference sequence). V was clipped by 2 bases and J by 4 bases, with 10 bases between them. The CDR3 sequence is 14 residues long. The CDR3 DNA is TGTGCCAGCAGCTTATCGTGGGCCGCAGATACGCAGTATTTT. Its protein is CASSLSWAADTQYF.

This clone came up a few times. This rearrangement joins TRBV9 to TRBJ2-7, with 8 bases identical to TRBD1. The CDR3 has 15 amino acids. Per germline, CDR1 SGDLS and CDR2 YYNGEE. V trimming: 2 bases; J trimming: 3 bases; junction bases outside the gene matches: 7. The CDR3 DNA is TGTGCCAGCAGCGTGTGGGACAGGACCTTCTACGAGCAGTACTTC. Translating it yields CASSVWDRTFYEQYF.

The genes are TRBV18 and TRBJ2-7; no firm D call. V gave up 1 base and J gave up 6 bases, with 10 bases separating them. CDR3 length equals 13 residues. CDR1 KGHSH and CDR2 LQKENI come from the germline V gene. For the CDR3, the DNA is TGTGCCAGCTCACCACAGCCCCACGGCGAGCAGTACTTC. Translated, it gives CASSPQPHGEQYF.

This sequence joins TRBV7-9 and TRBJ1-4; 8 nucleotides line up with TRBD1. The CDR3 extends over 17 amino acids. The V gene's germline CDR1 is SEHNR and CDR2 FQNEAQ (reference sequence). After removal of 5 bases from V and 5 bases from J, the junction contained 13 bases not matched to a gene. The CDR3 loop reads CASSLGQGGGQNEKLFF. CDR3 coding DNA: TGTGCCAGCAGCCTCGGACAGGGTGGGGGCCAAAATGAAAAACTGTTTTTT.

The chain combines TRBV7-3 with TRBJ2-7; unclear D gene. This CDR3 comprises 14 residues. Germline V gives CDR1 SGHTA, CDR2 FQGTGA. Between the trimmed V and J ends, which lost 3 bases and 2 bases, there was a span of 11 bases. The DNA for the CDR3 is TGTGCCAGCAGCTTGGGCGGCCCAGCCTACGAGCAGTACTTC. Amino acids: CASSLGGPAYEQYF.

The gene calls are TRBV3-1 (or the pseudogene TRBV3-2) and TRBJ2-6, with D possibly TRBD2 on 5 matching bases. The CDR3 extends over 17 amino acids. V dropped 4 bases and J dropped 2 bases, with 15 bases sitting between them. The germline V gene encodes CDR1 LGHDT and CDR2 YNNKEL (reference sequence). The CDR3 reads CASSLSSSGTGANVLTF. In nucleotides, the CDR3 is TGTGCCAGCAGCCTCTCCTCCTCGGGGACTGGGGCCAACGTCCTGACTTTC.

The gene calls are TRBV6-5 and TRBJ2-7, with D maybe TRBD2 (5 bases). CDR1 is MNHEY and CDR2 is SVGAGI in the germline V gene. This CDR3 is 14 amino acids long. V lost 5 bases and J lost 3, with 14 bases in between. DNA of the CDR3: TGTGCCAGCAGTCTCCGCGGGCCAGACTACGAGCAGTACTTC. Protein: CASSLRGPDYEQYF.

This clone appeared once. V and J are TRBV7-2 and TRBJ1-2; 9 bases align to TRBD1. The ends lost 4 bases at V and 2 bases at J; junction bases unmatched: 5. This CDR3 region has 15 residues. Germline CDR1 SGHTA, CDR2 FQGNSA. The CDR3 nucleotides are TGTGCCAGCAGCTCCAACAGGGGGCTCAACTATGGCTACACCTTC. It is translated as CASSSNRGLNYGYTF. The full variable domain, completed using reference TRBV7-2 and TRBJ1-2, is GAGVSQSPSNKVTEKGKDVELRCDPISGHTALYWYRQSLGQGLEFLIYFQGNSAPDKSGLPSDRFSAERTGGSVSTLTIQRTQQEDSAVYLCASSSNRGLNYGYTFGSGTRLTVV.

The rearrangement uses TRBV11-2 and TRBJ2-5; D possibly corresponds to TRBD2 (6 bases). This CDR3 comprises 12 residues. Germline CDR1 and CDR2: SGHAT and FQNNGV. V gave up 5 bases and J gave up 10 bases, with 14 bases separating them. The CDR3 DNA follows: TGTGCCAGCAGCCCCGGCGGGACGGTCCAGTACTTC. It translates to CASSPGGTVQYF.

The rearrangement uses TRBV30 and TRBJ2-2; the D gene is possibly TRBD1 (6 bases). V was shortened by 0 bases and J by 6 bases, with 8 bases between the two germline ends. This CDR3 has 13 amino acids. Germline loops: CDR1 GTSNPN, CDR2 SVGIG (reference sequence). CDR3 coding DNA: TGTGCCTGGAGTGTACAGGGACCCGGGGAGCTGTTTTTT. It is translated as CAWSVQGPGELFF.

The chain uses TRBV5-1 and TRBJ2-3; TRBD2 matches 9 bases. The CDR3 covers 20 residues. V lost 0 bases and J lost 2; bases outside the gene matches: 16. Germline V gives CDR1 SGHRS, CDR2 YFSETQ. The chain's CDR3 is CASSLGAFSGGSTHTDTQYF. The CDR3, as DNA: TGCGCCAGCAGCTTGGGGGCGTTTAGCGGGGGATCTACCCACACAGATACGCAGTATTTT.

The rearrangement links TRBV18 to TRBJ2-5, with no clear D. This CDR3 contains 13 residues. Trimming pared 1 base from V and 5 bases from J, leaving 8 bases between. The germline CDR1 and CDR2 sequences are KGHSH and LQKENI. The CDR3 protein is CASSPRLGETQYF. The CDR3 DNA follows: TGTGCCAGCTCACCACGGCTCGGGGAGACCCAGTACTTC.

The chain has TRBV7-6 and TRBJ1-1; TRBD1 might be the D (6 bases). Trimming removed 1 base from V and 2 bases from J, with 17 bases in between. The CDR3 has 17 amino acids. Germline CDR1 SGHVS, CDR2 FNYEAQ. CDR3 DNA: TGTGCCAGCAGCTTAGGAGGGGTGGCAGGGGCAAACACTGAAGCTTTCTTT. Its translation is CASSLGGVAGANTEAFF.

The chain joins TRBV2 to TRBJ2-2; D is perhaps TRBD1 (5 bases). Trimming left V 8 bases short and J 3 bases short, with 16 bases between. The CDR3 totals 15 residues. Germline CDR1 reads SNHLY; CDR2 reads FYNNEI. This CDR3 is CASGEQVRDTGELFF. CDR3 DNA: TGTGCCAGCGGCGAGCAGGTCAGGGACACCGGGGAGCTGTTTTTT.